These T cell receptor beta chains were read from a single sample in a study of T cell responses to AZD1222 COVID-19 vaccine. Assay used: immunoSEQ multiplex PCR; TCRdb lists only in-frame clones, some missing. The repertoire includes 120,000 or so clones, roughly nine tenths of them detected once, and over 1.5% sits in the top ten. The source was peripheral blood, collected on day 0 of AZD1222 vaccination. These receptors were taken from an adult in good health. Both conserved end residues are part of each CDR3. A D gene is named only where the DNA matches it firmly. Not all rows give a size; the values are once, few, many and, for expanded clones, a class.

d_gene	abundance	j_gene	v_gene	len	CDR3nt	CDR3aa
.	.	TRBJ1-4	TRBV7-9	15	TGTGCCAGCAGCACGACCTACGCAACTAATGAAAAACTGTTTTTT	CASSTTYATNEKLFF
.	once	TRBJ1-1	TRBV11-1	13	TGTGCCAGCAGCTCCCAGTGGGGCACTGAAGCTTTCTTT	CASSSQWGTEAFF
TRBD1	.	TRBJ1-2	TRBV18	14	TGTGCCAGCTCACCACCGGGACAGATCTATGGCTACACCTTC	CASSPPGQIYGYTF
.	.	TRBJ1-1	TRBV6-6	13	TGTGCCAGCAGTTACCAGGAGAACACTGAAGCTTTCTTT	CASSYQENTEAFF
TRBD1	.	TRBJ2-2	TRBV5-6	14	TGTGCCAGCAGCTTGTTACAGGGGTACGGGGAGCTGTTTTTT	CASSLLQGYGELFF
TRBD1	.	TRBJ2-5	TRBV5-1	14	TGCGCCAGCAGCCCGGGACAGGGGTCAGAGACCCAGTACTTC	CASSPGQGSETQYF
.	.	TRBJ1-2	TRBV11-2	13	TGTGCCAGCAGCGTGGGGAGCTTCTATGGCTACACCTTC	CASSVGSFYGYTF
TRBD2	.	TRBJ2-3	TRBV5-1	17	TGCGCCAGCAGCTTGGGGAATAGCGGGAGAGGAGCAGATACGCAGTATTTT	CASSLGNSGRGADTQYF
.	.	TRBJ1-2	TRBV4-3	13	TGCGCCAGCAGCCAAGTCAGCAGAGAGGGCTACACCTTC	CASSQVSREGYTF
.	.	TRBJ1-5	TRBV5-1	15	TGCGCCAGCAGCTTGTGGGGGGCGGAGGATCAGCCCCAGCATTTT	CASSLWGAEDQPQHF
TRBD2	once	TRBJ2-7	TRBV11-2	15	TGTGCCAGCAGCTTAGTTAGCGGGGGGATGAACGAGCAGTACTTC	CASSLVSGGMNEQYF
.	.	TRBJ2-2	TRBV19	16	TGTGCCAGTAGTATAGGTCGGCCCATAAACACCGGGGAGCTGTTTTTT	CASSIGRPINTGELFF
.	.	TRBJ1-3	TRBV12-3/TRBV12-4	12	TGTGCCAGCAGTTTCTCTGGAAACACCATATATTTT	CASSFSGNTIYF
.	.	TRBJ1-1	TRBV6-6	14	TGTGCCAGCAGTTACTCGACAGGTTTTCCTGAAGCTTTCTTT	CASSYSTGFPEAFF
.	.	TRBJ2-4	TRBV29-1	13	TGCAGCGTTGAAGACTCATGGAAGTACATTCAGTACTTC	CSVEDSWKYIQYF
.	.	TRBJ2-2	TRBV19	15	TGTGCCAGTAGTATTGGGGGACATGTCACCGGGGAGCTGTTTTTT	CASSIGGHVTGELFF
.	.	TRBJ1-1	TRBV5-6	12	TGTGCCAGCAGCTTGGGGGGTCCTGAAGCTTTCTTT	CASSLGGPEAFF
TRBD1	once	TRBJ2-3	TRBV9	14	TGTGCCAGCAGTACACAGGGGGCAGGAGATACGCAGTATTTT	CASSTQGAGDTQYF
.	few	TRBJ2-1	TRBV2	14	TGTGCCAGCAAATTTAGCAGGGCCTACAATGAGCAGTTCTTC	CASKFSRAYNEQFF
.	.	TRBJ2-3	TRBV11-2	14	TGTGCCAGCAGCTTAGAGGGACTTACAGATACGCAGTATTTT	CASSLEGLTDTQYF
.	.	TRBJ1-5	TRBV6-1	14	TGTGCCAGCAGTGAAGGGATAGGGGGTCAGCCCCAGCATTTT	CASSEGIGGQPQHF
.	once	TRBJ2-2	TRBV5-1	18	TGCGCCAGCAGCCCGGGACGGACGGCCGGGGGCGTCACCGGGGAGCTGTTTTTT	CASSPGRTAGGVTGELFF
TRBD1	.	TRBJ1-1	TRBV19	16	TGTGCCAGTAGTATGACAGGGGGCGAGGTGAACACTGAAGCTTTCTTT	CASSMTGGEVNTEAFF
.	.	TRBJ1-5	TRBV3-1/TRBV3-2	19	TGTGCCAGCAGCCAAGAAAGTCCAGGACACTCTATTTTCAATCAGCCCCAGCATTTT	CASSQESPGHSIFNQPQHF
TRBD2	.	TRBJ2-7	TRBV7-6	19	TGTGCCAGCAGCTCGAGCCCCCCCACCTCTAGCGGGGGAGCCTACGAGCAGTACTTC	CASSSSPPTSSGGAYEQYF
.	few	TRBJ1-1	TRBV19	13	TGTGCCAGTAGTATGCAGGGTGACACTGAAGCTTTCTTT	CASSMQGDTEAFF
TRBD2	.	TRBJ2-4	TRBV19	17	TGTGCCAGTAGTCGCATGACTAGCGGGAGGCGGGGGAACATTCAGTACTTC	CASSRMTSGRRGNIQYF
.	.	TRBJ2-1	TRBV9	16	TGTGCCAGCAGCCCCCGCTTTACAGGGCCCTCCAATGAGCAGTTCTTC	CASSPRFTGPSNEQFF
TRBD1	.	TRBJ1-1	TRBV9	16	TGTGCCAGCAGCGCCTGGACAGGGTTCATGAACACTGAAGCTTTCTTT	CASSAWTGFMNTEAFF
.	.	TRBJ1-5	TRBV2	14	TGTGCCAGCAGTGTTCGAGGGGCGGATCAGCCCCAGCATTTT	CASSVRGADQPQHF
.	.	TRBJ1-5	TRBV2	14	TGTGCCAGCAGCGCCGACAGCTTCAATCAGCCCCAGCATTTT	CASSADSFNQPQHF
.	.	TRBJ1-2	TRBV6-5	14	TGTGCCAGCAGCAAGTTCACGTCAAACTATGGCTACACCTTC	CASSKFTSNYGYTF
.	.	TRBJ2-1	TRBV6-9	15	TGTGCCAGCAGTTTCGAGATCATCTCCTACAATGAGCAGTTCTTC	CASSFEIISYNEQFF
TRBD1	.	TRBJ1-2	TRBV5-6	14	TGTGCCAGCAGCACTACAGGGGTCCGATATGGCTACACCTTC	CASSTTGVRYGYTF
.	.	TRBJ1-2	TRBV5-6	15	TGTGCCAGCAGCTTCGGGGGCCCGCTACAGTATGGCTACACCTTC	CASSFGGPLQYGYTF
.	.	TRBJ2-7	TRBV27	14	TGTGCCAGCAGTTTGACAGCTCAAATCTACGAGCAGTACTTC	CASSLTAQIYEQYF
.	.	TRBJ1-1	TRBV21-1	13	TGTGCCAGCAGCATTAGGGGGGGGACTGAAGCTTTCTTT	CASSIRGGTEAFF
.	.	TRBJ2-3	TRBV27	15	TGTGCCAGCACCCCGGGGCGATTAGCTGCAGATACGCAGTATTTT	CASTPGRLAADTQYF
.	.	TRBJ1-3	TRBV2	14	TGTGCCAGCCTAGGGGACCCGGGTAGGAACACCATATATTTT	CASLGDPGRNTIYF
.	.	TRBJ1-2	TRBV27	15	TGTGCCAGCAGTTTATCGGGCGTCACTAACTATGGCTACACCTTC	CASSLSGVTNYGYTF
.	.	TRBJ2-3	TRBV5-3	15	TGTGCCAGAAGCTTACCCCATGGGGGCACAGATACGCAGTATTTT	CARSLPHGGTDTQYF
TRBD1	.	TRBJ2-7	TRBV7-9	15	TGTGCCAGCAGCTTAGCGGGGGGACAGGGCTACGAGCAGTACTTC	CASSLAGGQGYEQYF
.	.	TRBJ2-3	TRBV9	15	TGTGCCAGCAGCGTAGAAGCGGAGCCCACCCATACGCAGTATTTT	CASSVEAEPTHTQYF
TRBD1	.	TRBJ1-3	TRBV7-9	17	TGTGCCAGCAGCTTCCTTGGGACAGGGGCCTCTGGAAACACCATATATTTT	CASSFLGTGASGNTIYF
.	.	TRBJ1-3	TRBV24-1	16	TGTGCCACCAGTGATCCCGGGACCGATTCTGGAAACACCATATATTTT	CATSDPGTDSGNTIYF
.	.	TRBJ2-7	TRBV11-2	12	TGTGCCAGCAGCTTAGAGGGCCGCGAGCAGTACTTC	CASSLEGREQYF
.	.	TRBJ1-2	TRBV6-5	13	TGTGCCAGCAGCCATGGGGCTAGCTATGGCTACACCTTC	CASSHGASYGYTF
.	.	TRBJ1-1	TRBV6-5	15	TGTGCCAGCAGTTACTGGGGGATCATGAACACTGAAGCTTTCTTT	CASSYWGIMNTEAFF
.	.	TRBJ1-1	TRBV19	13	TGTGCCAGTAGCACTCAAGCGAACACTGAAGCTTTCTTT	CASSTQANTEAFF
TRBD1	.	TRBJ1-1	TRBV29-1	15	TGCAGCGTTGACCCACGGACAGGCGTAAACACTGAAGCTTTCTTT	CSVDPRTGVNTEAFF
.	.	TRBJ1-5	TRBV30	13	TGTGCCTGGAGCCCCGCAGCACGTCAGCCCCAGCATTTT	CAWSPAARQPQHF
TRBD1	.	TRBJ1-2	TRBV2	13	TGTGCCAGCAATGCTAGACAGGGAAACGGCTACACCTTC	CASNARQGNGYTF
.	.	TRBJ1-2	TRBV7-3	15	TGTGCCAGCAGCCCAGAAGGACGTCCCGGGGCTGGCTACACCTTC	CASSPEGRPGAGYTF